The 23 T cell receptor beta chains in this list originate from one sample, sequenced in a study of metastatic and nonmetastatic thyroid tumors. Prior to thyroid surgery, none of the patients had received any treatment. MiXCR was used by TCRdb to re-call the PCR reads. The sample has tens of thousands of clones, around 23% seen once. The source material was blood. These TCRs come from a male donor with papillary thyroid cancer or a benign thyroid nodule (not recorded which). Some clones in this sample may be carry-over from other donors' samples.

This clone has just one count. The genes are TRBV5-1 and TRBJ2-2, with TRBD2 matching over 8 bases. The germline V gene has CDR1 SGHRS and CDR2 YFSETQ. J gave up 5 bases and V 0 bases, and 6 bases lay outside the gene matches. There are 16 residues in the CDR3. The CDR3 DNA sequence: TGCGCCAGCAGCTTGGGGGTAGCGGGAAAAACCGGGGAGCTGTTTTTT. Protein: CASSLGVAGKTGELFF. Full variable domain (rest looked up from reference TRBV5-1 and TRBJ2-2): KAGVTQTPRYLIKTRGQQVTLSCSPISGHRSVSWYQQTPGQGLQFLFEYFSETQRNKGNFPGRFSGRQFSNSRSEMNVSTLELGDSALYLCASSLGVAGKTGELFFGEGSRLTVL.

This clone was found many times. The chain couples TRBV7-3 to TRBJ2-3; perhaps TRBD2 as D (7 bases). V dropped 1 base and J dropped 6 bases, with 14 bases sitting between them. This CDR3 comprises 15 residues. Germline CDR1 is SGHTA and CDR2 is FQGTGA. CDR3 sequence: CASSLRWGGRDTQYF. In DNA, the CDR3 is TGTGCCAGCAGCTTAAGATGGGGGGGCCGGGATACGCAGTATTTT.

This clone has only a few counts. This chain connects TRBV18 to TRBJ2-3; D call uncertain. V lost 4 bases to trimming and J lost 2 bases, with 7 bases between them. CDR3 length equals 13 residues. Germline V gene lookup returns CDR1 KGHSH and CDR2 LQKENI. CDR3 coding DNA: TGTGCCAGCTCACTGGCCCCCACAGATACGCAGTATTTT. Translating gives CASSLAPTDTQYF. The variable domain in full, with the rest retrieved from reference TRBV18 and TRBJ2-3, is NAGVMQNPRHLVRRRGQEARLRCSPMKGHSHVYWYRQLPEEGLKFMVYLQKENIIDESGMPKERFSAEFPKEGPSILRIQQVVRGDSAAYFCASSLAPTDTQYFGPGTRLTVL.

This clone has at least ten counts. The chain recombines TRBV28 with TRBJ2-5; TRBD1 matches 8 bases. The CDR3 contains 14 residues. Germline V lookup: CDR1 MDHEN, CDR2 SYDVKM. With 2 bases clipped from V and 7 bases from J, the junction kept 6 bases outside the gene matches. The CDR3: CASSLQGASGTQYF. DNA for the CDR3: TGTGCCAGCAGTTTACAGGGGGCGTCGGGGACCCAGTACTTC. The whole variable domain, filled in from reference TRBV28 and TRBJ2-5, reads DVKVTQSSRYLVKRTGEKVFLECVQDMDHENMFWYRQDPGLGLRLIYFSYDVKMKEKGDIPEGYSVSREKKERFSLILESASTNQTSMYLCASSLQGASGTQYFGPGTRLLVL.

There are many counts of this clone. V usage is TRBV20-1 and J usage is TRBJ1-2; D is undetermined. CDR1 is DFQATT and CDR2 is SNEGSKA in the germline V gene (reference sequence). The V end lost 3 bases, the J end lost 4 bases, and 12 bases lay between the germline ends. The CDR3 consists of 13 residues. CDR3 in DNA: TGCAGTGCTAGCTCCGGGTGGCTCTATGGCTACACCTTC. It is translated as CSASSGWLYGYTF.

This clone has only a few counts. The chain has TRBV6-4 and TRBJ1-2; D perhaps matches TRBD1 (6 bases). The ends were cut back, 4 bases at V and 2 bases at J, with 14 bases in the middle. This CDR3 has 15 amino acids. In germline, CDR1 is MRHNA, CDR2 SNTAGT. In DNA form, the CDR3 reads TGTGCCAGCAGTGTGGGACACAATTCCAACTATGGCTACACCTTC. It yields the protein CASSVGHNSNYGYTF.

This clone was detected many times. The gene calls are TRBV30 and TRBJ1-6, with D perhaps matching TRBD1 (5 bases). Per germline, CDR1 GTSNPN and CDR2 SVGIG (reference sequence). CDR3 length equals 15 residues. The V gene lost 8 bases and the J gene lost 1 base, with 15 bases spanning the gap. The CDR3 protein is CAGRVLSSYNSPLHF. DNA for the CDR3: TGTGCCGGCAGGGTATTAAGTTCCTATAATTCACCCCTCCACTTT.

The chain uses TRBV6-1 and TRBJ2-1, with TRBD2 matching 8 bases. The CDR3 spans 15 residues. With V trimmed by 6 bases and J by 10 bases, 14 bases remained unmatched. Germline V gives CDR1 MNHNS, CDR2 SASEGT. This CDR3 reads CASRVAGLELGEQFF. The CDR3 DNA sequence: TGTGCCAGCAGAGTAGCGGGACTGGAACTAGGGGAGCAGTTCTTC.

This clone was seen a handful of times. This chain uses TRBV10-3 with TRBJ2-3; TRBD1 matches 8 bases. Germline CDR1 and CDR2: ENHRY and SYGVKD. This CDR3 is 14 amino acids long. The ends lost 7 bases at V and 4 bases at J; junction bases unmatched: 7. In DNA, the CDR3 is TGTGCCATCACCAGCGGACAGGGCCCAGATACGCAGTATTTT. Translated, it gives CAITSGQGPDTQYF.

The chain is built from TRBV7-1 and TRBJ2-1, with TRBD2 matching 13 bases. TRBV7-1 is an ORF for which the function is uncertain. The CDR3 extends over 19 amino acids. J lost 1 base, V lost 6 bases, and 12 bases had no gene match. CDR3 sequence: CASSSPGLAGTLSYNEQFF. The CDR3 bases are TGTGCCAGCAGTTCTCCGGGACTAGCGGGGACCCTTTCCTACAATGAGCAGTTCTTC.

This clone was observed many times. The chain employs TRBV27 and TRBJ1-5; no clear D. CDR1 is MNHEY, CDR2 SMNVEV, per germline (reference sequence). This CDR3 has 12 amino acids. The V and J ends lost 6 bases and 6 bases respectively, with 9 bases between them. The chain's CDR3 is CASSKLGQPQHF. The CDR3 region has the DNA TGTGCCAGCAGCAAGCTAGGTCAGCCCCAGCATTTT.

The gene calls are TRBV19 and TRBJ2-2; 8 bases match TRBD2. Germline V lookup: CDR1 LNHDA, CDR2 SQIVND (reference sequence). The V segment lost 5 bases and the J segment 4 bases; nucleotides outside the gene matches: 12. The CDR3 covers 17 residues. CDR3 DNA sequence: TGTGCCAGTAGTTCGCTCACTAGCGGAGGGGGCACCGGGGAGCTGTTTTTT. Residues: CASSSLTSGGGTGELFF.

With respect to this clone: One base away lies a much larger clone, so this may be a sequencing read error. CDR3 amino acids: CSVCSAFF. CDR3 bases: TGCAGCGTTTGTAGTGCTTTCTTT. The chain couples TRBV29-1 to TRBJ1-1, with D unclear. In germline, CDR1 is SQVTM, CDR2 ANQGSEA. The V end was cut by 5 bases, the J end by 11 bases, with 6 bases between. The length of the CDR3 is 8 residues.

There are many counts of this clone. The rearrangement uses TRBV7-2 and TRBJ2-7, with a possible D match to TRBD2 (5 bases). The V end was cut by 2 bases, the J end by 1 base, with 9 bases between. Germline CDR1 reads SGHTA; CDR2 reads FQGNSA. The CDR3 consists of 14 residues. The CDR3 is CASSLYRGSYEQYF. The CDR3 DNA reads as TGTGCCAGCAGCTTATATCGGGGATCCTACGAGCAGTACTTC.

Points on this clone: This could be a read error, since a much larger clone is one nucleotide away. V usage is TRBV5-6 and J usage is TRBJ2-7; D may be TRBD2 (6 bases). This CDR3 has 13 amino acids. The germline gives CDR1 SGHDT, CDR2 YYEEEE. CDR3 region: CASSLAGGYGQYF. The CDR3 DNA reads as TGTGCCAGCAGCTTGGCCGGGGGATACGGGCAGTACTTC.

The CDR3 bases are TGTGCCAGCAGTTTAGCGGCGGGTAATGAGCAGTTCTTC. It translates to CASSLAAGNEQFF. The V and J genes are TRBV12-3 or TRBV12-4 and TRBJ2-1, with TRBD2 as a possible D gene (5 bases). The V end lost 0 bases, the J end lost 7 bases, and 7 bases lay between the germline ends. The CDR3 is made up of 13 amino acids.

The rearrangement links TRBV5-1 to TRBJ2-2; TRBD2 matches at 8 bases. From germline, CDR1 is SGHRS and CDR2 YFSETQ. This CDR3 is 14 amino acids long. With 4 bases clipped from V and 3 bases from J, the junction kept 2 bases outside the gene matches. CDR3 residues: CASSLSGDTGELFF. CDR3 in DNA: TGCGCCAGCAGCCTTAGCGGGGACACCGGGGAGCTGTTTTTT.

This clone was seen many times. The chain recombines TRBV28 with TRBJ1-6; D is unresolved. The CDR3 covers 14 residues. Trimming removed 1 base from V and 4 bases from J, with 5 bases in between. Per germline, CDR1 MDHEN and CDR2 SYDVKM. CDR3 loop: CASSLFDYNSPLHF. The DNA for the CDR3 is TGTGCCAGCAGTTTATTCGATTATAATTCACCCCTCCACTTT.

This chain links TRBV9 with TRBJ1-4, with a tentative D call TRBD1 (5 bases). The CDR3 has 16 residues. Germline CDR1 SGDLS, CDR2 YYNGEE. The V end was cut by 0 bases, the J end by 7 bases, with 16 bases between. The CDR3 nucleotides are TGTGCCAGCAGCGTAGACGGAAGGGGAGGAGGTGAAAAACTGTTTTTT. It translates to CASSVDGRGGGEKLFF.

This clone was detected many times. The chain employs TRBV19 and TRBJ2-1; 11 nucleotides match TRBD2. There are 16 residues in the CDR3. The germline CDR1 and CDR2 sequences are LNHDA and SQIVND (reference sequence). With 1 base clipped from V and 3 bases from J, the junction kept 2 bases outside the gene matches. CDR3 DNA: TGTGCCAGTAGTATAGCCACTAGCGGGAGCTACAATGAGCAGTTCTTC. Its protein is CASSIATSGSYNEQFF.

The sample holds many counts of this clone. The gene calls are TRBV9 and TRBJ2-5; 7 nucleotides line up with TRBD2. The CDR3 is made up of 14 amino acids. V lost 3 bases and J lost 2; bases outside the gene matches: 4. The V gene's germline CDR1 is SGDLS and CDR2 YYNGEE. CDR3 DNA: TGTGCCAGCAGCGAGAGCGGGACTCAAGAGACCCAGTACTTC. This gives the protein CASSESGTQETQYF. Drawing the rest from reference TRBV9 and TRBJ2-5, the complete variable domain is DSGVTQTPKHLITATGQRVTLRCSPRSGDLSVYWYQQSLDQGLQFLIQYYNGEERAKGNILERFSAQQFPDLHSELNLSSLELGDSALYFCASSESGTQETQYFGPGTRLLVL.

This clone was counted between two and nine times. V usage is TRBV18 and J usage is TRBJ2-5; possibly TRBD2 for D (5 bases). The CDR3 is 12 amino acids. Trimming took 5 bases from V and 5 from J, leaving 9 bases between them. Germline V CDR1 and CDR2: KGHSH, LQKENI. CDR3 bases: TGTGCCAGCTCAGGGTGGAGGGAGACCCAGTACTTC. Its translation is CASSGWRETQYF.

This chain joins TRBV11-1 and TRBJ2-2; D is unresolved. CDR1 SGHAT and CDR2 FQDESV come from the germline V gene (reference sequence). The CDR3 length is 14 residues. The V end lost 5 bases, the J end lost 4 bases, and 11 bases lay between the germline ends. CDR3 bases: TGTGCCAGCAGCCAAAGAAAGTTCACCGGGGAGCTGTTTTTT. It specifies CASSQRKFTGELFF. The complete variable domain, with remaining parts taken from reference TRBV11-1 and TRBJ2-2, reads EAEVAQSPRYKITEKSQAVAFWCDPISGHATLYWYRQILGQGPELLVQFQDESVVDDSQLPKDRFSAERLKGVDSTLKIQPAELGDSAMYLCASSQRKFTGELFFGEGSRLTVL.